This TCR beta chain was identified during a study of blood T cell repertoires in COVID-19. Study background: Acute-phase and convalescent COVID-19 samples originated in the United States, Italy and Spain.

Some clones are missing from TCRdb's copy, which holds only in-frame ones; the method was immunoSEQ multiplex PCR. The sample shows 200,000 to 250,000 clones, 80% to 90% of them seen only once. The CDR3 has 16 residues. V was shortened by 1 base and J by 5 bases, with 15 bases between the two germline ends. Germline values: CDR1 MGHRA, CDR2 YSYEKL. This clone was recorded a few times. The rearrangement joins TRBV4-1 to TRBJ1-5; a weak D match, TRBD1 (6 bases). The TCR sequence derives from a young woman in a cohort exposed to, infected with or recovered from COVID-19 (not recorded which). Sequencing was performed on PBMCs or T cells enriched from blood (not recorded which). The CDR3 DNA follows: TGCGCCAGCAGCCAAGGACTCAGGGGTCTCGATCAGCCCCAGCATTTT. Its translation is CASSQGLRGLDQPQHF.